A selection of T cell receptor beta chains follows, all from one sample in a study of cytomegalovirus exposure and HLA in healthy donors. The data were produced by immunoSEQ multiplex PCR, yet TCRdb's version contains in-frame clones alone and is incomplete. Of 130,000 to 150,000 clones in the sample, approximately 79% were seen once. Material for sequencing was PBMCs. The receptors shown here come from a woman between 50 and 59 years old in good health and CMV-seropositive. Both conserved end residues are part of each CDR3. A D gene is named only where the DNA matches it firmly. Only some rows state a clone size, as once, few, many or a class for expanded clones.

NA	TRBV7-2	NA	TRBJ1-5	CASSAQVGQFNQPQHF	TGTGCCAGCAGCGCCCAGGTCGGACAGTTCAATCAGCCCCAGCATTTT
TRBD1	TRBV9	NA	TRBJ1-1	CASSVQGAGLEAFF	TGTGCCAGCAGCGTACAGGGGGCCGGCCTTGAAGCTTTCTTT
NA	TRBV2	NA	TRBJ2-7	CASSLAGRSYEQYF	TGTGCCAGCAGCCTCGCGGGGCGCTCCTACGAGCAGTACTTC
NA	TRBV7-3	NA	TRBJ2-1	CASSPTGLNEQFF	TGTGCCAGCAGCCCCACAGGGCTCAATGAGCAGTTCTTC
NA	TRBV9	NA	TRBJ1-2	CASSLDRKANYGYTF	TGTGCCAGCAGCCTTGACAGGAAAGCTAACTATGGCTACACCTTC
NA	TRBV2	NA	TRBJ1-2	CASSADSNYGYTF	TGTGCCAGCAGCGCCGACAGCAACTATGGCTACACCTTC
NA	TRBV27	NA	TRBJ2-1	CASSLRRVGNEQFF	TGTGCCAGCAGTTTACGCAGGGTGGGAAATGAGCAGTTCTTC
TRBD1	TRBV28	NA	TRBJ1-2	CASSLPQGARGYTF	TGTGCCAGCAGTTTGCCACAGGGGGCCCGGGGCTACACCTTC
TRBD1	TRBV28	NA	TRBJ2-7	CASSSGQALILYEQYF	TGTGCCAGCAGTTCCGGACAGGCCCTCATCCTATACGAGCAGTACTTC
NA	TRBV2	once	TRBJ1-5	CASSRTTSNQPQHF	TGTGCCAGCAGTCGGACAACCAGCAATCAGCCCCAGCATTTT
NA	TRBV5-3	few	TRBJ2-7	CARSSGYEQYF	TGTGCCAGAAGCTCGGGGTACGAGCAGTACTTC
NA	TRBV7-3	NA	TRBJ1-1	CASSLNQGMQAFF	TGTGCCAGCAGCTTAAACCAGGGGATGCAAGCTTTCTTT
TRBD2	TRBV6-1	NA	TRBJ2-3	CASSNSGGTDTQYF	TGTGCCAGCAGTAACAGCGGGGGCACAGATACGCAGTATTTT
TRBD1	TRBV7-9	NA	TRBJ2-7	CASSPTGDSSYEQYF	TGTGCCAGCAGCCCCACCGGGGACAGCTCCTACGAGCAGTACTTC
TRBD1	TRBV11-2	NA	TRBJ2-5	CASSLVLQGETQYF	TGTGCCAGCAGCTTAGTGCTACAGGGGGAGACCCAGTACTTC
NA	TRBV9	NA	TRBJ2-1	CASSPTDYNEQFF	TGTGCCAGCAGCCCCACAGATTACAATGAGCAGTTCTTC
NA	TRBV27	NA	TRBJ2-2	CASSSPGGSGITGELFF	TGTGCCAGCAGTTCCCCCGGAGGTAGCGGAATCACCGGGGAGCTGTTTTTT
TRBD1	TRBV19	NA	TRBJ1-1	CASGQALNTEAFF	TGTGCCAGTGGACAGGCTTTGAACACTGAAGCTTTCTTT
NA	TRBV30	few	TRBJ1-4	CAWSVKGDNEKLFF	TGTGCCTGGAGTGTAAAGGGGGACAATGAAAAACTGTTTTTT
NA	TRBV4-1	NA	TRBJ2-3	CASSQDRRGPYTDTQYF	TGCGCCAGCAGCCAAGATAGGCGGGGGCCTTACACAGATACGCAGTATTTT
NA	TRBV27	NA	TRBJ2-2	CASSLRRDSRGGELFF	TGTGCCAGCAGTTTACGGCGGGACTCACGAGGCGGGGAGCTGTTTTTT
NA	TRBV15	NA	TRBJ2-2	CATSRDLMVAGELFF	TGTGCCACCAGCAGAGATCTCATGGTAGCCGGGGAGCTGTTTTTT
TRBD1	TRBV9	NA	TRBJ2-2	CASSVGQGNTGELFF	TGTGCCAGCAGCGTAGGACAGGGAAACACCGGGGAGCTGTTTTTT